These 24 T cell receptor beta chains were sequenced from one sample in a study of T cell responses to AZD1222 COVID-19 vaccine. The method was immunoSEQ multiplex PCR; TCRdb's version includes in-frame clones alone and lacks a portion of them. This sample carries fewer than 130,000 clones, about 92% of them seen once, and the ten largest clones take about 1.2%. This specimen was peripheral blood, taken on day 0 of AZD1222 vaccination. The receptors stem from an adult in good health.

This clone was seen just once. V gene TRBV18 combines with J gene TRBJ1-4; 7 bases are a match to TRBD1. CDR1 is KGHSH and CDR2 is LQKENI in the germline V gene. The V segment lost 5 bases and the J segment 6 bases; nucleotides outside the gene matches: 6. The CDR3 runs 14 residues. As DNA, the CDR3 is TGTGCCAGCTCATTAGGGGGCGCGGATGAAAAACTGTTTTTT. Protein: CASSLGGADEKLFF. Complete variable domain (other parts from reference TRBV18 and TRBJ1-4): NAGVMQNPRHLVRRRGQEARLRCSPMKGHSHVYWYRQLPEEGLKFMVYLQKENIIDESGMPKERFSAEFPKEGPSILRIQQVVRGDSAAYFCASSLGGADEKLFFGSGTQLSVL.

The chain uses TRBV3-1 (or the pseudogene TRBV3-2) and TRBJ1-5; D unclear. The V gene's germline CDR1 is LGHDT and CDR2 YNNKEL (reference sequence). V was pared by 3 bases and J by 0 bases, with 6 bases between. The CDR3 extends over 14 amino acids. CDR3 loop: CASSHRDSNQPQHF. In DNA form, the CDR3 reads TGTGCCAGCAGCCACCGGGATAGCAATCAGCCCCAGCATTTT.

The V call is TRBV28, the J call TRBJ1-1, with D possibly matching TRBD1 (6 bases). The germline V gene has CDR1 MDHEN and CDR2 SYDVKM. V lost 2 bases, J lost 3 bases, and 13 bases lay in between. The CDR3 loop spans 15 amino acids. Written as DNA, the CDR3 is TGTGCCAGCAGTTTAGGTGGGACATCTTACACTGAAGCTTTCTTT. This sequence encodes CASSLGGTSYTEAFF.

The genes are TRBV29-1 and TRBJ1-2; D remains ambiguous. Trimming pared 1 base from V and 5 bases from J, leaving 11 bases between. Germline loops: CDR1 SQVTM, CDR2 ANQGSEA. This CDR3 spans 13 amino acids. The CDR3: CSVEVAGPYGYTF. The CDR3 coding sequence is TGCAGCGTTGAAGTCGCCGGGCCGTATGGCTACACCTTC.

This rearrangement joins TRBV7-6 to TRBJ2-7, with 11 bases lining up with TRBD1. Germline CDR1 SGHVS, CDR2 FNYEAQ. This CDR3 is 15 amino acids long. Unmatched junction bases numbered 6, after V lost 4 bases and J lost 4 bases. The CDR3 DNA sequence: TGTGCCAGCAGCTCCAGGACAGGGGGCTTATACGAGCAGTACTTC. Amino acid sequence: CASSSRTGGLYEQYF.

This clone has just one count. The chain recombines TRBV5-1 with TRBJ2-2; 9 bases align to TRBD1. The germline V gene has CDR1 SGHRS and CDR2 YFSETQ. With 4 bases clipped from V and 4 bases from J, the junction kept 11 bases outside the gene matches. This CDR3 comprises 17 residues. The CDR3 here is CASSPGRQGVSTGELFF. The CDR3 DNA is TGCGCCAGCAGCCCTGGAAGACAGGGGGTCTCCACCGGGGAGCTGTTTTTT.

The rearrangement joins TRBV11-3 to TRBJ2-2; D remains ambiguous. The CDR3 is 14 amino acids. Germline V gene lookup returns CDR1 SGHNT and CDR2 YENEEA. Between the trimmed V and J ends, which lost 5 bases and 9 bases, there was a span of 16 bases. The CDR3 is CASSPSDGTRELFF. The CDR3 region has the DNA TGTGCCAGCAGCCCGTCGGATGGAACCCGGGAGCTGTTTTTT.

V is TRBV10-3 and J is TRBJ1-2; D call uncertain. Trimming shortened V by 4 bases and J by 4 bases, and 7 bases separated the two germline ends. The CDR3 consists of 12 residues. The V gene's germline CDR1 is ENHRY and CDR2 SYGVKD. The CDR3 is CAISGGFYGYTF. The CDR3 nucleotides read TGTGCCATCAGTGGGGGTTTCTATGGCTACACCTTC.

The rearrangement uses TRBV9 and TRBJ2-1; TRBD1 or TRBD2 may be the D gene (5 bases each). Trimming shortened V by 4 bases and J by 8 bases, and 19 bases separated the two germline ends. Germline V gene lookup returns CDR1 SGDLS and CDR2 YYNGEE. The CDR3 consists of 15 residues. CDR3 in DNA: TGTGCCAGCAGCCCCCTTACGCTACGGGGCCATGAGCAGTTCTTC. Its translation is CASSPLTLRGHEQFF.

The chain has TRBV2 and TRBJ1-2, with D perhaps matching TRBD1 (5 bases). Germline V gives CDR1 SNHLY, CDR2 FYNNEI. Trimming removed 10 bases from V and 4 bases from J, with 13 bases in between. This CDR3 has 12 amino acids. The CDR3 loop reads CATLGQVYGYTF. Written as DNA, the CDR3 is TGTGCCACCCTGGGGCAGGTCTATGGCTACACCTTC. Full variable domain (outside the CDR3, taken from reference TRBV2 and TRBJ1-2): EPEVTQTPSHQVTQMGQEVILRCVPISNHLYFYWYRQILGQKVEFLVSFYNNEISEKSEIFDDQFSVERPDGSNFTLKIRSTKLEDSAMYFCATLGQVYGYTFGSGTRLTVV.

J is TRBJ2-7 and V is TRBV5-1, with 14 bases fitting TRBD2. The CDR3 extends over 16 amino acids. Germline V gene sequence: CDR1 SGHRS, CDR2 YFSETQ. V trimming: 4 bases; J trimming: 5 bases; junction bases outside the gene matches: 8. CDR3 residues: CASSPWTSGGRDEQYF. CDR3 sequence (DNA): TGCGCCAGCAGCCCATGGACTAGCGGGGGGAGGGACGAGCAGTACTTC.

The chain employs TRBV30 and TRBJ1-1; D is possibly TRBD1 (6 bases). CDR1 is GTSNPN, CDR2 SVGIG, per germline (reference sequence). With 4 bases removed from V and 1 base from J, the gap between germline ends came to 13 bases. The CDR3 contains 14 residues. Here the CDR3 reads CAWNGGGGNTEAFF. Here the CDR3 DNA reads TGTGCCTGGAATGGGGGAGGGGGGAACACTGAAGCTTTCTTT.

The gene calls are TRBV6-5 and TRBJ1-5; TRBD1 is a possible D gene (6 bases). V lost 6 bases, J lost 7 bases, and 16 bases lay in between. Germline V gene lookup returns CDR1 MNHEY and CDR2 SVGAGI. This CDR3 spans 14 amino acids. Here the CDR3 DNA reads TGTGCCAGCAGCCCACGTGGGGGCCCACAGCCCCAGCATTTT. It encodes CASSPRGGPQPQHF.

The chain couples TRBV11-3 to TRBJ2-7, with D hard to call. Per germline, CDR1 SGHNT and CDR2 YENEEA. There are 15 residues in the CDR3. Trimming shortened V by 5 bases and J by 1 base, and 15 bases separated the two germline ends. CDR3: CASSRQGWGSYEQYF. The CDR3 DNA follows: TGTGCCAGCAGCCGACAAGGTTGGGGTTCCTACGAGCAGTACTTC.

The CDR3 protein is CASSYKGVNEQYF. CDR3 nucleotide sequence: TGTGCCAGCAGTTACAAGGGCGTCAACGAGCAGTACTTC. The chain combines TRBV6-2 or TRBV6-3 with TRBJ2-7; D ambiguous. Trimming stripped 2 bases from V and 5 bases from J, with 10 bases between. This CDR3 is built from 13 residues. Germline lookup yields CDR1 MNHEY and CDR2 SVGEGT.

The chain employs TRBV16 and TRBJ2-1, with TRBD2 as a possible D gene (6 bases). The germline CDR1 and CDR2 sequences are KGHSY and FQNENV. Trimming cost V 0 bases and J 8 bases, with 8 bases left between them. The CDR3 totals 13 residues. CDR3 sequence reads: CASSQSGGDEQFF. The CDR3 nucleotides read TGTGCCAGCAGCCAATCGGGCGGGGATGAGCAGTTCTTC.

This chain links TRBV20-1 with TRBJ1-2; D ambiguous. This CDR3 region has 11 residues. The ends were cut back, 6 bases at V and 7 bases at J, with 12 bases in the middle. The germline CDR1 and CDR2 sequences are DFQATT and SNEGSKA (reference sequence). CDR3 in amino acids: CSAGSPSGYTF. The CDR3 DNA sequence: TGCAGTGCGGGGTCCCCCAGTGGCTACACCTTC.

The gene calls are TRBV7-2 and TRBJ1-5; D remains ambiguous. Looked up from germline, CDR1 is SGHTA and CDR2 is FQGNSA. The CDR3 is 13 residues long. V was shortened by 2 bases and J by 4 bases, with 6 bases between the two germline ends. CDR3 residues: CASSLIVNQPQHF. The CDR3, as DNA: TGTGCCAGCAGCTTAATAGTGAATCAGCCCCAGCATTTT.

This chain joins TRBV7-2 and TRBJ1-6, with D unclear. Trimming removed 5 bases at V and 0 bases at J, with 8 bases between. CDR3 length: 15 residues. Germline loops: CDR1 SGHTA, CDR2 FQGNSA. Written as DNA, the CDR3 is TGTGCCAGCAGCGATGAGGGCTCCTATAATTCACCCCTCCACTTT. Its translation is CASSDEGSYNSPLHF.

The chain combines TRBV16 with TRBJ1-3; D unresolved. The CDR3 loop spans 15 amino acids. V was pared by 1 base and J by 0 bases, with 7 bases between. Per the germline V gene, CDR1 is KGHSY and CDR2 is FQNENV. CDR3 sequence: CASSQYSLSGNTIYF. CDR3 sequence (DNA): TGTGCCAGCAGCCAATACAGCCTCTCTGGAAACACCATATATTTT.

V usage is TRBV19 and J usage is TRBJ2-2; 7 bases match TRBD1. The V gene end was trimmed by 4 bases and the J gene end by 0 bases; junction bases not matched to a gene: 11. Per germline, CDR1 LNHDA and CDR2 SQIVND (reference sequence). CDR3 length equals 18 residues. The CDR3: CASSRKGRGKTNTGELFF. For the CDR3, the DNA is TGTGCCAGTAGTAGAAAGGGCAGGGGGAAGACGAACACCGGGGAGCTGTTTTTT.

This clone was seen a single time. The chain employs TRBV7-3 and TRBJ1-1; 10 bases are a match to TRBD1. The J segment lost 7 bases and the V segment lost 5 bases, leaving 4 bases of the junction unmatched. Germline CDR1 is SGHTA and CDR2 is FQGTGA. This CDR3 spans 13 amino acids. The CDR3 here is CASSPRTGGEAFF. CDR3 sequence (DNA): TGTGCCAGCAGCCCGCGGACAGGGGGTGAAGCTTTCTTT.

In this sample, this clone turned up once. The CDR3 reads CASKRQAGDTGELFF. In nucleotides, the CDR3 is TGTGCCAGCAAGAGACAGGCGGGAGACACCGGGGAGCTGTTTTTT. The J gene is TRBJ2-2, the V gene TRBV7-3, with a tentative D call TRBD2 (7 bases). Trimming removed 7 bases at V and 3 bases at J, with 15 bases between. CDR3 length: 15 residues. Germline CDR1 and CDR2: SGHTA and FQGTGA. Using reference TRBV7-3 and TRBJ2-2 for the parts outside the CDR3, the full variable domain is GAGVSQTPSNKVTEKGKYVELRCDPISGHTALYWYRQSLGQGPEFLIYFQGTGAADDSGLPNDRFFAVRPEGSVSTLKIQRTERGDSAVYLCASKRQAGDTGELFFGEGSRLTVL.

This rearrangement joins TRBV11-2 to TRBJ2-2; possible D gene TRBD2, 5 bases. This CDR3 comprises 14 residues. The V gene lost 4 bases and the J gene lost 6 bases, with 12 bases spanning the gap. Germline CDR1 is SGHAT and CDR2 is FQNNGV. The DNA for the CDR3 is TGTGCCAGCAGCTCCGCGAGGGCGGCCGGGGAGCTGTTTTTT. This gives the protein CASSSARAAGELFF.